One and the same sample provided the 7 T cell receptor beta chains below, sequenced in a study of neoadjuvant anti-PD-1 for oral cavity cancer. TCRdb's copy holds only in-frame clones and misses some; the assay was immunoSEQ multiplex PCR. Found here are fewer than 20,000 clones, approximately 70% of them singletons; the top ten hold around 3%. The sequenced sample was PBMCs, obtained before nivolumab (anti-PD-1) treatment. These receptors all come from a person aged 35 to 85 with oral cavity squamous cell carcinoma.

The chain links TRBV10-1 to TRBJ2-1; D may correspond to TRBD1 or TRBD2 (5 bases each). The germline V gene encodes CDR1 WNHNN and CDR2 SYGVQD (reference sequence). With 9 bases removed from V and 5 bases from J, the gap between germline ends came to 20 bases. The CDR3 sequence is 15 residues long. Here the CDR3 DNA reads TGCGCCAGAATTTCCCGGGACCACAATAACAATGAGCAGTTCTTC. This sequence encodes CARISRDHNNNEQFF.

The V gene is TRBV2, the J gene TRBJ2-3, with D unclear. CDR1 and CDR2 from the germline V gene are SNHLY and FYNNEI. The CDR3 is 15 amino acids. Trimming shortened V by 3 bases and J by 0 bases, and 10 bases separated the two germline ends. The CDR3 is CASSEDGPSTDTQYF. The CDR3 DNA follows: TGTGCCAGCAGTGAGGACGGACCCAGCACAGATACGCAGTATTTT.

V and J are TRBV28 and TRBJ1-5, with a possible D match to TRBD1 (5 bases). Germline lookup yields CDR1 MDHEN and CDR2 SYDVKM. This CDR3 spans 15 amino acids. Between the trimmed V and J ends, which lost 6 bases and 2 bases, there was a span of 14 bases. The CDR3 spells CASRAGPTGNQPQHF. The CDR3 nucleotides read TGTGCCAGCAGGGCAGGCCCGACAGGCAATCAGCCCCAGCATTTT.

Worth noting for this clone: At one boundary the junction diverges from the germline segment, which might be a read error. CDR3 nucleotide sequence: TGTGCCTCCAGCAGGGGGACAGGGTCCTTAGGCACTGAAGCTTTCTTT. Protein: CASSRGTGSLGTEAFF. The chain uses TRBV15 and TRBJ1-1, with TRBD1 identical over 9 bases. The CDR3 has 16 amino acids. Germline CDR1 is LNHNV and CDR2 is YYDKDF (reference sequence).

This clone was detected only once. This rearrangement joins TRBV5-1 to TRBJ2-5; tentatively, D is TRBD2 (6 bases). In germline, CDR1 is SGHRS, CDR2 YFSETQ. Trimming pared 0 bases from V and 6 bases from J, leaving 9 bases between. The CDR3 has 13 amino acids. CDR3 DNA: TGCGCCAGCAGCTTGGCGGGGGAGCAGACCCAGTACTTC. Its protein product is CASSLAGEQTQYF.

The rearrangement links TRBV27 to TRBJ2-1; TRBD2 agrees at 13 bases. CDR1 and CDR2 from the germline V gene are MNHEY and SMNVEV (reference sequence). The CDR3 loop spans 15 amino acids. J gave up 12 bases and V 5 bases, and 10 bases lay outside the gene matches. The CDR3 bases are TGTGCCAGCAGTCTCGGACTAGCGGGAGCGTACGTGCAGTTCTTC. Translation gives CASSLGLAGAYVQFF.

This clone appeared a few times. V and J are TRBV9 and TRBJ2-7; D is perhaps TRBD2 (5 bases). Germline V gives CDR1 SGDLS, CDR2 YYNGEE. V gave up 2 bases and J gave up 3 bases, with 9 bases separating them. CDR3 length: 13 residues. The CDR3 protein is CASSVLSGYEQYF. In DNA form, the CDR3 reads TGTGCCAGCAGCGTCTTAAGCGGCTACGAGCAGTACTTC.